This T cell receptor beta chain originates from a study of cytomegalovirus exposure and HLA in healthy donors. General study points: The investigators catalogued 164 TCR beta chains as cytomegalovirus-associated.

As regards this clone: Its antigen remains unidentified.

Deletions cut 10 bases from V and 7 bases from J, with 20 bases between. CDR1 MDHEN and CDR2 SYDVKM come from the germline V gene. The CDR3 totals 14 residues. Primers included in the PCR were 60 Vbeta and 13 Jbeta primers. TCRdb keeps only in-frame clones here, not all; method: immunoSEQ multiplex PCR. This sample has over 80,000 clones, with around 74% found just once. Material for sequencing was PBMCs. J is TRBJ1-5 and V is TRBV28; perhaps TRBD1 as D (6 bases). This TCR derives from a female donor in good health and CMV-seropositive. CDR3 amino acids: CATIRPGHPQPQHF. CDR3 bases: TGTGCCACCATACGTCCGGGACACCCACAGCCCCAGCATTTT. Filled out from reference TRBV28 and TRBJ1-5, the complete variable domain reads DVKVTQSSRYLVKRTGEKVFLECVQDMDHENMFWYRQDPGLGLRLIYFSYDVKMKEKGDIPEGYSVSREKKERFSLILESASTNQTSMYLCATIRPGHPQPQHFGDGTRLSIL.